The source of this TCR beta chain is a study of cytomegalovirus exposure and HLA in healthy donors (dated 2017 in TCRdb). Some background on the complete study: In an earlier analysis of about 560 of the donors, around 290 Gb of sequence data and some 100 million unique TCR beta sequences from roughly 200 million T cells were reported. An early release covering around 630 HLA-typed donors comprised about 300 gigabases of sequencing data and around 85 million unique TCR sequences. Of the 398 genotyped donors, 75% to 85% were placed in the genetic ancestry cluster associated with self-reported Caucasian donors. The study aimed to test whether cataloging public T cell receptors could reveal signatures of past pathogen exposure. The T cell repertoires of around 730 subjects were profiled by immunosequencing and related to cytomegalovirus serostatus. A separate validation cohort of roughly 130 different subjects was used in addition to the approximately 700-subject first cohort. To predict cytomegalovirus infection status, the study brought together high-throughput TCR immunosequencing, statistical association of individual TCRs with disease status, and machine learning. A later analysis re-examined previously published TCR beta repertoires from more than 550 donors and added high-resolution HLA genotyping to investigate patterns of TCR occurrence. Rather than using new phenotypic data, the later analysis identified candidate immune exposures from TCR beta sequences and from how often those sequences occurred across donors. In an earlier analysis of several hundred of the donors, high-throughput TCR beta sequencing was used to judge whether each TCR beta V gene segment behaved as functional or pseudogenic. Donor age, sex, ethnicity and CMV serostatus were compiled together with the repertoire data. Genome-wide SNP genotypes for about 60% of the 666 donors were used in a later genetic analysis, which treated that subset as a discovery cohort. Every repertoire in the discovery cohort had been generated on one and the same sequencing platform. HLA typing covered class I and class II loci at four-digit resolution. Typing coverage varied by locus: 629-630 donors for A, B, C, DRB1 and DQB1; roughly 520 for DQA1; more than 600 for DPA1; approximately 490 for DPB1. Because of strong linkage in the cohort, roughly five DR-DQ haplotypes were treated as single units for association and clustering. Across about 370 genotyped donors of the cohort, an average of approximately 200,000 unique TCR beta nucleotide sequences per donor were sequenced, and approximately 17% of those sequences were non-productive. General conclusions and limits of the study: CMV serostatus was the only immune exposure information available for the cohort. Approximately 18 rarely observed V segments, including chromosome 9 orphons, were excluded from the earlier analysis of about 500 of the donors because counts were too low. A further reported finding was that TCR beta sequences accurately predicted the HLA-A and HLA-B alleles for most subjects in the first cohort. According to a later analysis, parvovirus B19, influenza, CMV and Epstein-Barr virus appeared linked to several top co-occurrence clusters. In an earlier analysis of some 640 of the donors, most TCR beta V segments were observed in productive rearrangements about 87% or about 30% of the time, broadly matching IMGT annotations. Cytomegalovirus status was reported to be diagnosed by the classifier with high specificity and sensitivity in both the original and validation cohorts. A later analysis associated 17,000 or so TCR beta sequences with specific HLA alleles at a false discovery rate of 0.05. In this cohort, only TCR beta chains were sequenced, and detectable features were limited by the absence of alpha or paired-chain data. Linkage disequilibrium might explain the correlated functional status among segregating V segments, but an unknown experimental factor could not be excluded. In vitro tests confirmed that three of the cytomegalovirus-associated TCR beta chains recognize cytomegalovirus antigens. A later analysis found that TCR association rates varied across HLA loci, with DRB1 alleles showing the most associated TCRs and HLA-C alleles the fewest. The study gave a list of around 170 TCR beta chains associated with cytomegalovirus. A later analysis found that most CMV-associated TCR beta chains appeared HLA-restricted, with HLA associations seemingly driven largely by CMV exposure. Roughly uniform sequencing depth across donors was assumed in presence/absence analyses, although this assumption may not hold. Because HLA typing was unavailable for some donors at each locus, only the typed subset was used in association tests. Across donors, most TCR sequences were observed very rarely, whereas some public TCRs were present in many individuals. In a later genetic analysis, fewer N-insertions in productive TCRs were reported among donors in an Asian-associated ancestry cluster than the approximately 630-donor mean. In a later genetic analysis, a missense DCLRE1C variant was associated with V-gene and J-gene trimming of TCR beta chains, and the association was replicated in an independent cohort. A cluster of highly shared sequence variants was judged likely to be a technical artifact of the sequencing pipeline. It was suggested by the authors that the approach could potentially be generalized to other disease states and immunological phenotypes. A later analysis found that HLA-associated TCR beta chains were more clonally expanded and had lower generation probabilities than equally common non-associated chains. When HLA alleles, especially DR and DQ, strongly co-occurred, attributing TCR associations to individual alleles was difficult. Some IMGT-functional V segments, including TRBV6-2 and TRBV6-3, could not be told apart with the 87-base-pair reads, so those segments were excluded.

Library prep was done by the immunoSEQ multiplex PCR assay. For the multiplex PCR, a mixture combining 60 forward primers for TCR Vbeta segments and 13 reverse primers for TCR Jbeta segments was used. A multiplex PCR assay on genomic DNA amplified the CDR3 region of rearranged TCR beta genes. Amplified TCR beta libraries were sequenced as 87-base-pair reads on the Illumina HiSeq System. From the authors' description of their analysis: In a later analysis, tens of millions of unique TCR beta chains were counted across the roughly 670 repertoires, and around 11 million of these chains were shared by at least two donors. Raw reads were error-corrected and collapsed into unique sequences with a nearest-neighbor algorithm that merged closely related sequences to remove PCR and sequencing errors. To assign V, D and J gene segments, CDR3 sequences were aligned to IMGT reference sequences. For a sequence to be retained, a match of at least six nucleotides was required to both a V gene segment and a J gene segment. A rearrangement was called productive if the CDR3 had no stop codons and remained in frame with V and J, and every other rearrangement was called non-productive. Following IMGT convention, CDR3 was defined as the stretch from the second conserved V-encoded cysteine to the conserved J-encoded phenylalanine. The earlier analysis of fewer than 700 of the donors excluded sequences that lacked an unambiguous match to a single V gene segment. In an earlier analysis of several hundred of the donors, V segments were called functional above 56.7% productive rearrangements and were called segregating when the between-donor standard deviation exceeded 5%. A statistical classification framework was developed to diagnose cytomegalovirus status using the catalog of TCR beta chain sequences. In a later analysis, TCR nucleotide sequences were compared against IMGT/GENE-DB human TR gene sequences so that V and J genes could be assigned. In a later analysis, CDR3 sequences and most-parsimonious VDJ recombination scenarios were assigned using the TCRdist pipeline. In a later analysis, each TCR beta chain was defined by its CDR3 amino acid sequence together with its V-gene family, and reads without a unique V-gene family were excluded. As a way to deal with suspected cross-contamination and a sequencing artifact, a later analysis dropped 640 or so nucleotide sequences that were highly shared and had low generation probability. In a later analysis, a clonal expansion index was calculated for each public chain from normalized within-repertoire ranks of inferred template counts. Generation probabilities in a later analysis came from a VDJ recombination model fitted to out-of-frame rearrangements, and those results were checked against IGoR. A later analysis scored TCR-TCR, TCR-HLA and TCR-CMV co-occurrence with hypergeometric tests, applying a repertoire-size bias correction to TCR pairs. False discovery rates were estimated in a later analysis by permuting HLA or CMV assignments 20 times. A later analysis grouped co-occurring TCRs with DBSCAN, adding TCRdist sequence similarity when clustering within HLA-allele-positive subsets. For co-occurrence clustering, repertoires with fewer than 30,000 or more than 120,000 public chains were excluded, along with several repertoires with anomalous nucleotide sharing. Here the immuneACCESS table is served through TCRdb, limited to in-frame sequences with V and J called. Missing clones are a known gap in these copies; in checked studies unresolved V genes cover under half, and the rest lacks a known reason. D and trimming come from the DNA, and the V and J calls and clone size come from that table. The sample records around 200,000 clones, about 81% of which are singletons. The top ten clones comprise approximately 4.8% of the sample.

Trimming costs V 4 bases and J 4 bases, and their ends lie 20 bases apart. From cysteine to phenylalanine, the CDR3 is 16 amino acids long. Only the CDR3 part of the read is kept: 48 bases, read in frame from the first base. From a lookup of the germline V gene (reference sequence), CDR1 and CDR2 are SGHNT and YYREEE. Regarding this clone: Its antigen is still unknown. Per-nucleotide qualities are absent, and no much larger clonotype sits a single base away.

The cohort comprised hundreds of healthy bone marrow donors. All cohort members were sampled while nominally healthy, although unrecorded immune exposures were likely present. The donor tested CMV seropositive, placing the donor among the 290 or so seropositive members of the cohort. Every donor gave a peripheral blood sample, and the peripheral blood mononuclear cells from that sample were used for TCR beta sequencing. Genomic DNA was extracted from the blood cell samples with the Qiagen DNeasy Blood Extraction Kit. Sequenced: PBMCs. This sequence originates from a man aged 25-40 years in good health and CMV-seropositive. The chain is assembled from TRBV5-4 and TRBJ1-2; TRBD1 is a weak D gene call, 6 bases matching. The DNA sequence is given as TGTGCCAGCAGCCCCCCGTTTTTCAGGGGCTCCTATGGCTACACCTTC. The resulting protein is CASSPPFFRGSYGYTF.